This T cell receptor (beta chain) was found in a study of identical twins. Germline V gene lookup returns CDR1 ENHRY and CDR2 SYGVKD. CDR3 size: 14 residues. V dropped 2 bases and J dropped 3 bases, with 7 bases sitting between them. Unique molecular identifiers were in the cDNA, with template-switch universal primer binding. In TCRdb, the 5' RACE reads were re-called with MiXCR into one record per CDR3 protein. This sample has roughly 1.6 million distinct CDR3 sequences, with 32% found just once. Study-wide findings and caveats: Cross-sectional statistical analysis, not tracking of the same donors, underpinned the conclusions. Where beta out-of-frame sequences were concerned, excess twin sharing was weaker.

Each donor (without exception) was a healthy Caucasian. Details on this clonotype: The antigen is undetermined.

Sequencing input: cord blood. The sequence derives from a newborn girl in good health. The chain has TRBV10-3 and TRBJ1-4; D might be TRBD1 (5 bases). CDR3 protein: CAISEEGSNEKLFF. The CDR3, as DNA: TGTGCCATCAGTGAGGAGGGGTCTAATGAAAAACTGTTTTTT.